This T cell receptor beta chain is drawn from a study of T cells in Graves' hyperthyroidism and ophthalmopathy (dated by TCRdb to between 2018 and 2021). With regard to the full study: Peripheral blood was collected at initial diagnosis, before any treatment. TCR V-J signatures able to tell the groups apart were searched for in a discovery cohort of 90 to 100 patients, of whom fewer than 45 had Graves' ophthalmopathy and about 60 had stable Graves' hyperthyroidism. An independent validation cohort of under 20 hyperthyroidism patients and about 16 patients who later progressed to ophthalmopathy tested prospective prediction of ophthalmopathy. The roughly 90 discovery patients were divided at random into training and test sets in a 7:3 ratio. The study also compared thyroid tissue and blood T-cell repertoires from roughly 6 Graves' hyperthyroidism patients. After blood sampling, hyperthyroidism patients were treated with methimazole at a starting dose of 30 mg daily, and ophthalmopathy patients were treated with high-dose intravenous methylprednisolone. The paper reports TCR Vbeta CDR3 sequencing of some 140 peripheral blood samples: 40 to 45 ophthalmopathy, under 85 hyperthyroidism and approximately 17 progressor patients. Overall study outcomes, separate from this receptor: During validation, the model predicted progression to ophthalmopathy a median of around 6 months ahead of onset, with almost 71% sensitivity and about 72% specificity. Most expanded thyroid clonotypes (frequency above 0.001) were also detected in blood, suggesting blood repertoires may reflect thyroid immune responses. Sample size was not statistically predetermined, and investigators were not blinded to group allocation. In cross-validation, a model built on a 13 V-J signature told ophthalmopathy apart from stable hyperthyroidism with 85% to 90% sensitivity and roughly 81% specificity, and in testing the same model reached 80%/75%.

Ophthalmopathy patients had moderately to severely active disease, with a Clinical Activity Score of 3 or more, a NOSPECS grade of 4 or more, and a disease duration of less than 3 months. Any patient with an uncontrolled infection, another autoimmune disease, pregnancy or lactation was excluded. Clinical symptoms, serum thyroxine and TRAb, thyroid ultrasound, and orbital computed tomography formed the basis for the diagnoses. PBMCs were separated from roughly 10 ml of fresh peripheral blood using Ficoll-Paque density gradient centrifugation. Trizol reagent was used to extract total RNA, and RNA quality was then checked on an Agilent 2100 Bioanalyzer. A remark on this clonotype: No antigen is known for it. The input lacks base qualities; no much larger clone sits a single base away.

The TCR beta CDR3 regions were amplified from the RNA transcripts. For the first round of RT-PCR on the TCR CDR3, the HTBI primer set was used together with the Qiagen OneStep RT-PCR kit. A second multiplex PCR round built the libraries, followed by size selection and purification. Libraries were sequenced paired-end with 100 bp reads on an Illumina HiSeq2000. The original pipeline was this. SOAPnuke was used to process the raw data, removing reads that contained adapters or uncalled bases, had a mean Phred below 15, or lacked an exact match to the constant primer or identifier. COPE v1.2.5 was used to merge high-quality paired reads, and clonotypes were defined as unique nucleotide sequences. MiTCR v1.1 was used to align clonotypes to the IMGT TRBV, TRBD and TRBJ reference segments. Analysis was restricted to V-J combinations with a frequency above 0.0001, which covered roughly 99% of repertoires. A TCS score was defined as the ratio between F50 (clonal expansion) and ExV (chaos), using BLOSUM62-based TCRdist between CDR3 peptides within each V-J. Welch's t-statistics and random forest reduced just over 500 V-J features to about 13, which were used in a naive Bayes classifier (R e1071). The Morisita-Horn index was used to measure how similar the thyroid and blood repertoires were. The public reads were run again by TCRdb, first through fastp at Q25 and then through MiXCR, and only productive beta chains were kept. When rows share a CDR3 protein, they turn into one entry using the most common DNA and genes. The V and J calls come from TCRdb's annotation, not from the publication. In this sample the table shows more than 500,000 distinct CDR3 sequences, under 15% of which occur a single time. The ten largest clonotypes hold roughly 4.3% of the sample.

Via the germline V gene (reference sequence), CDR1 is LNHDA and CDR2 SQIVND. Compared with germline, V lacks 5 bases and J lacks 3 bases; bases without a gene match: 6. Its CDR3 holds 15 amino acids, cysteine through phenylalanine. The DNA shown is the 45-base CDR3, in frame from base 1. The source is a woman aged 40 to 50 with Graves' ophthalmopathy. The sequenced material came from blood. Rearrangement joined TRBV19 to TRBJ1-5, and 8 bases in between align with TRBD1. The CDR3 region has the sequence CASSSGQGYNQPQHF. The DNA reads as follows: TGTGCCAGTAGTTCCGGACAGGGCTACAATCAGCCCCAGCATTTT.